These T cell receptor beta chains were read from a single sample in a study of regulatory T cells in long-lasting Graves disease. TCRdb processed the multiplex PCR reads anew with MiXCR; each CDR3 protein has one entry. The sample holds 350,000 to 450,000 distinct CDR3 sequences, 10% to 15% seen once. These same data were also listed under a study on T cells in Graves' hyperthyroidism and ophthalmopathy.

The sample in question was peripheral blood mononuclear cells (PBMCs), obtained at new diagnosis, from a patient treated with antithyroid drugs. Receptors were obtained from a woman in her late teens or twenties with Graves disease. The CDR3 runs from the conserved cysteine through the conserved F or W. Fields, in order: CDR3 DNA, CDR3 protein, clone size, D gene, J gene, V gene. D genes are given only for firm matches. The listing skips clone size in some rows; elsewhere it reads once, few, many or a size class.

TGTGCCAGCAGCTTAGCGGGACATATACTCTCTAACTATGGCTACACCTTC CASSLAGHILSNYGYTF NA NA TRBJ1-2 TRBV7-9
TGTGCCAGCAGCTTAGAAGGGACTCTGACGACCCAGTACTTC CASSLEGTLTTQYF few NA TRBJ2-5 TRBV11-2
TGTGCCAGCAGTGGTCAGGGAGGAAACATTCAGTACTTC CASSGQGGNIQYF many NA TRBJ2-4 TRBV2
TGTGCCAGCTTCCAAGGCTTTGGCGGACTTAGGACCCAGTACTTC CASFQGFGGLRTQYF many NA TRBJ2-5 TRBV12-3/TRBV12-4
TGTGCCGCTATTATACCGGATGGAAACACCATATATTTT CAAIIPDGNTIYF NA NA TRBJ1-3 TRBV12-3/TRBV12-4
TGTGCCATCAGCCCGCGGGAGGCGAGGAATGAGCAGTTCTTC CAISPREARNEQFF many TRBD2 TRBJ2-1 TRBV10-3
TGTGCCAGTAGTATTCGGGCGGGAGGCCACACAGATACGCAGTATTTT CASSIRAGGHTDTQYF few TRBD2 TRBJ2-3 TRBV19
TGCAGCGTTTTACTAGGACAAGATAACTATGGCTACACCTTC CSVLLGQDNYGYTF many NA TRBJ1-2 TRBV29-1
TGTGCCAGCAGTGAGATAGCGGGTAGCTCCTACAATGAGCAGTTCTTC CASSEIAGSSYNEQFF many TRBD2 TRBJ2-1 TRBV25-1
TGTGCCAGCTCGGGACTAGCGGGAGTCGGGACCCAGTACTTC CASSGLAGVGTQYF many TRBD2 TRBJ2-5 TRBV18
TGCGCCGATATAGCGGGAACCGTACTAAGCACAGATACGCAGTATTTT CADIAGTVLSTDTQYF few TRBD2 TRBJ2-3 TRBV10-1
TGCAGTGCTAGGGGGGGACAGTGGGCCGGGGAGCTGTTTTTT CSARGGQWAGELFF many NA TRBJ2-2 TRBV20-1
TGCGCCAGCAGCCAAGAGTCAGGGACCCTCTCCTACAATGAGCAGTTCTTC CASSQESGTLSYNEQFF NA NA TRBJ2-1 TRBV4-3
TGCGCCAGCAGTTACTATAATTCACCCCTCCACTTT CASSYYNSPLHF NA NA TRBJ1-6 TRBV4-3
TGTGCCAGCAGTCGCACAGGGGAAGTGGGTCAGCCCCAGCATTTT CASSRTGEVGQPQHF NA TRBD1 TRBJ1-5 TRBV6-1
TGTGCCAGCAGCTTAGATCAAGGGAGGGTGGGCAATGAGCAGTTCTTC CASSLDQGRVGNEQFF many TRBD2 TRBJ2-1 TRBV11-2
TGTGCCAGCAGCGCTCCCAGGGAGACCCAGTACTTC CASSAPRETQYF many NA TRBJ2-5 TRBV7-9
TGCAGTGCCCGGAGAAAATACCTAGCAGATACGCAGTATTTT CSARRKYLADTQYF NA NA TRBJ2-3 TRBV20-1
TGTGCCAGCAGCCCATGGGACAGGCCGGACGCTCAGTACTTC CASSPWDRPDAQYF few TRBD1 TRBJ2-5 TRBV9
TGCAGTGCTGGAGGCGGGGTTTTGGGGACTGAAGCTTTCTTT CSAGGGVLGTEAFF NA NA TRBJ1-1 TRBV20-1
TGTGCCAGCAGGCGGACAGAGAATCAGCCCCAGCATTTT CASRRTENQPQHF many NA TRBJ1-5 TRBV12-3/TRBV12-4
TGCGCCAGCAGCCAAATTGGCCTGGCCTACAATGAGCAGTTCTTC CASSQIGLAYNEQFF NA NA TRBJ2-1 TRBV4-1
TGTGCCAGCAGCTTAGACCGGCCGCCCCTCCACTTT CASSLDRPPLHF many NA TRBJ1-6 TRBV7-2
TGCGCCAGCAGCCAAGAGGCTTATGGGACGTCTGGGGAAGCTTTCTTT CASSQEAYGTSGEAFF NA NA TRBJ1-1 TRBV4-3
TGCGCCAGCAGTGAAATGCGCCGGGGGGGGACCCAGTACTTC CASSEMRRGGTQYF many TRBD2 TRBJ2-5 TRBV10-2
TGTGCCAGCTCACCATCTATGGCAGACTATGGCTACACCTTC CASSPSMADYGYTF many NA TRBJ1-2 TRBV18
TGTGCCAGCAGTTACTCGCTCTGGCGGGAGCAGTACTTC CASSYSLWREQYF many NA TRBJ2-7 TRBV6-2/TRBV6-3
TGTGCCAGCTCACCACGGACAGGGGTTGACACTGAAGCTTTCTTT CASSPRTGVDTEAFF many TRBD1 TRBJ1-1 TRBV18
TGTGCCAGCAGTTATGCGGGAGGGGGGAATGAGCAGTTCTTC CASSYAGGGNEQFF many TRBD2 TRBJ2-1 TRBV27
TGTGCCAGCAGCTTAGGTCAGGTATACGAGCAGTACTTC CASSLGQVYEQYF many NA TRBJ2-7 TRBV7-9
TGCAGTGCTAGATGGGGGACAGATGAAAAACTGTTTTTT CSARWGTDEKLFF many TRBD1 TRBJ1-4 TRBV20-1
TGTGCCAGCAGTTACCCGGACTTTCCCACAGATACGCAGTATTTT CASSYPDFPTDTQYF many NA TRBJ2-3 TRBV6-2/TRBV6-3
TGTGCCAGCAGTTACTCTGGGGGGACCACTAATGAAAAACTGTTTTTT CASSYSGGTTNEKLFF NA NA TRBJ1-4 TRBV6-5
TGCGCCAGCACCCAACGCACGGGAGGAAGAGAGACCCAGTACTTC CASTQRTGGRETQYF many TRBD2 TRBJ2-5 TRBV5-1
TGCAGTGCTAGCACTTCTCAGGGGAGGGGGGAGACCCAGTACTTC CSASTSQGRGETQYF many NA TRBJ2-5 TRBV20-1
TGTGCCAGCAGTTACTCGAGGGGTGGATACGAGCAGTACTTC CASSYSRGGYEQYF many NA TRBJ2-7 TRBV6-5
TGCAGTGCTAGAGGAGAGCTACGGAGTCGTCAAGAGACCCAGTACTTC CSARGELRSRQETQYF many NA TRBJ2-5 TRBV20-1
TGTGCCAGCAGCTTACTGGGCCCTGAAAACATTCAGTACTTC CASSLLGPENIQYF many NA TRBJ2-4 TRBV7-9
TGTGCCAGGCTAGATAGCAATCAGCCCCAGCATTTT CARLDSNQPQHF many NA TRBJ1-5 TRBV2
TGTGCCACCAGCGGGGGGGGAAACACCGGGGAGCTGTTTTTT CATSGGGNTGELFF NA TRBD2 TRBJ2-2 TRBV6-1
TGCGCCAGCAGTGATTATAGACTAGCGGGAGGTAATGAGCAGTTCTTC CASSDYRLAGGNEQFF few TRBD2 TRBJ2-1 TRBV10-2
TGTGCCAGCACCCTAAATATACGAACAAGACTCTACGAGCAGTACTTC CASTLNIRTRLYEQYF many NA TRBJ2-7 TRBV28
TGTGCCAGCAGTCCAGAGGGGGTGAGGGAGCTGTTTTTT CASSPEGVRELFF many NA TRBJ2-2 TRBV6-1
TGTGCCATCAGTGAAGAGGCGGGGCTCGCAGATACGCAGTATTTT CAISEEAGLADTQYF many NA TRBJ2-3 TRBV10-3
TGTGCCAGCAGTCCAACCGGACTAGTTACAGATACGCAGTATTTT CASSPTGLVTDTQYF many TRBD2 TRBJ2-3 TRBV27
TGTGCCACCTCAACAGGGGCCCAAGAGACCCAGTACTTC CATSTGAQETQYF few TRBD1 TRBJ2-5 TRBV28
TGCGCCAGCAGCTTGGAGGGGGATTCACCCCTCCACTTT CASSLEGDSPLHF NA NA TRBJ1-6 TRBV5-1
TGTGCCACCAGTGCTAGGGGAATTGGCAATCAGCCCCAGCATTTT CATSARGIGNQPQHF many NA TRBJ1-5 TRBV24-1
TGTGCCAGCAGCGGGGACTATCTATCCTACGAGCAGTACTTC CASSGDYLSYEQYF many TRBD2 TRBJ2-7 TRBV6-1
TGTGCCAGCAGCTTTGGGAGGGTAGGGTCACCCCTCCACTTT CASSFGRVGSPLHF many NA TRBJ1-6 TRBV7-9
TGCGCCAGCAGCTTGGAGGGAGGTGCTAACTATGGCTACACCTTC CASSLEGGANYGYTF many NA TRBJ1-2 TRBV5-1
TGTGCCAGCAGCCCTAGGAGGGATACGTCCTACGAGCAGTACTTC CASSPRRDTSYEQYF NA NA TRBJ2-7 TRBV7-2
TGTGCCACCAGTGGTGCGGACAGGGGGCACTATGGCTACACCTTC CATSGADRGHYGYTF many TRBD1 TRBJ1-2 TRBV24-1
TGTGCCAGCAGTTTATCAGGAGAGGGACAGGGAACTAGCAATCAGCCCCAGCATTTT CASSLSGEGQGTSNQPQHF many TRBD1 TRBJ1-5 TRBV27
TGTGCCAGCAGTTACTCCGGTGAGGGCGGTCAGCCCCAGCATTTT CASSYSGEGGQPQHF many NA TRBJ1-5 TRBV6-5
TGCGCCAGCAGCTTGGTTAGCGGGGGAACGCAGTATTTT CASSLVSGGTQYF many TRBD2 TRBJ2-3 TRBV5-1
TGTGCCAGCAGTTCCCCAGCGTGGGGCGGGTCCCGATACGAGCAGTACTTC CASSSPAWGGSRYEQYF many NA TRBJ2-7 TRBV28